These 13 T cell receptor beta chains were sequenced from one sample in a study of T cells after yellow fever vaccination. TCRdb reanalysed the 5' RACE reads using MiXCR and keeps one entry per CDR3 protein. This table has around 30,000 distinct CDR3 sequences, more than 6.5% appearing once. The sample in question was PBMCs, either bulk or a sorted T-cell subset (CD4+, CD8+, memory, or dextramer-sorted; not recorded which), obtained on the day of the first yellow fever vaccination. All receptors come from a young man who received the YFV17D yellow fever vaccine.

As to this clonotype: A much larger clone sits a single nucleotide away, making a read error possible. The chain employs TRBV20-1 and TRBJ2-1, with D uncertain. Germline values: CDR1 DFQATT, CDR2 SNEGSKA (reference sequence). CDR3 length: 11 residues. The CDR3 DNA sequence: TGCTGTGCTCTAGGAATCGAGGAGCAGTTCTTC. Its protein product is CCALGIEEQFF.

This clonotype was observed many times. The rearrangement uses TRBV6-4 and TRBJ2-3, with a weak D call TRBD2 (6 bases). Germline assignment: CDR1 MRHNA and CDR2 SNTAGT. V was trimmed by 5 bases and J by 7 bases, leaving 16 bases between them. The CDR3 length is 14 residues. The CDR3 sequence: CASSSTRSRNTQYF. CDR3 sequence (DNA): TGTGCCAGCAGTTCGACTAGATCGAGGAATACGCAGTATTTT.

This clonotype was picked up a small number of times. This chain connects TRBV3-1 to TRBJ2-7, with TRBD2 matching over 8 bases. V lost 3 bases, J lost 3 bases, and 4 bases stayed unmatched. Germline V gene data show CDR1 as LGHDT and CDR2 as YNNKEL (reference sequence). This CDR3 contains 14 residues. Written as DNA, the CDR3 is TGTGCCAGCAGCCAGACGGGGGGGCTCTACGAGCAGTACTTC. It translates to CASSQTGGLYEQYF.

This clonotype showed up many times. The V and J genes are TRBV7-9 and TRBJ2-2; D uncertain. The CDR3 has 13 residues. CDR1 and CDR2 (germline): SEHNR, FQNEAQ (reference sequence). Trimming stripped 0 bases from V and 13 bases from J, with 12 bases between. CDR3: CASSLARMGVLFF. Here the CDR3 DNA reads TGTGCCAGCAGCTTAGCGCGAATGGGTGTGCTGTTTTTT.

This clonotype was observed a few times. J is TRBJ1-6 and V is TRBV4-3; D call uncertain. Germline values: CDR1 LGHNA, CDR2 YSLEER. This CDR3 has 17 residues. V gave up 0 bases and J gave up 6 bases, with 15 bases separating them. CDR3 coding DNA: TGCGCCAGCAGCCAAGATCCCCCCCCAGCTATTAATTCACCCCTCCACTTT. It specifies CASSQDPPPAINSPLHF.

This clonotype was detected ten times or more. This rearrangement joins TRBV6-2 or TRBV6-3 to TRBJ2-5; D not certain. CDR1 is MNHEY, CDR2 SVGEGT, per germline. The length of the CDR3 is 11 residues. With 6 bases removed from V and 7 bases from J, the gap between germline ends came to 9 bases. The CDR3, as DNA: TGTGCCAGCAGAAGAGGCGGGACCCAGTACTTC. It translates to CASRRGGTQYF.

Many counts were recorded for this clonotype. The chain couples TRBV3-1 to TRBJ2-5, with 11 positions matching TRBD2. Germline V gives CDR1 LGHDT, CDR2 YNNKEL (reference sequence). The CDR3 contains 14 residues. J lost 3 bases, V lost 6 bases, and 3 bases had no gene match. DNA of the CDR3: TGTGCCAGCAGTGGGACTAGCGGAAAAGAGACCCAGTACTTC. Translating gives CASSGTSGKETQYF.

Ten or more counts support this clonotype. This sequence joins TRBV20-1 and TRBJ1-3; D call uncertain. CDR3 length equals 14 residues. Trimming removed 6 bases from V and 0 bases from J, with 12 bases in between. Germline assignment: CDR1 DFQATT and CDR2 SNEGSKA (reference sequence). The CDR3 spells CSALNPDSGNTIYF. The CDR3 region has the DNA TGCAGTGCCCTTAATCCAGACTCTGGAAACACCATATATTTT.

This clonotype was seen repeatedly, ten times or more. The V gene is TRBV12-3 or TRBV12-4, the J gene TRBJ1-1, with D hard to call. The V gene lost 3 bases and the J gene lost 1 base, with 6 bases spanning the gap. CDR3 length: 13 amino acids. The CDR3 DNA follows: TGTGCCAGCAGTTTCAGTCCGAACACTGAAGCTTTCTTT. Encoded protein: CASSFSPNTEAFF.

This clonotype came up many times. Here the CDR3 reads CASSLRWRDQPQHF. CDR3 in DNA: TGTGCCAGCAGCTTAAGATGGAGGGACCAGCCCCAGCATTTT. The rearrangement joins TRBV7-2 to TRBJ1-5; TRBD1 might be the D (5 bases). Trimming left V 2 bases short and J 7 bases short, with 12 bases between. Germline CDR1 SGHTA, CDR2 FQGNSA. The CDR3 covers 14 residues.

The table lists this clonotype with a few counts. As DNA, the CDR3 is TGTGCCAGCAGCATCGGGACTAGCGGGGAAAGGGAGCAGTACGTC. It encodes CASSIGTSGEREQYV. The rearrangement uses TRBV5-5 and TRBJ2-7; 13 bases are a match to TRBD2. Looked up from germline, CDR1 is SGHKS and CDR2 is YYEKEE (reference sequence). V shed 4 bases and J 7 bases; nucleotides not matched to a gene: 8. The CDR3 consists of 15 residues.

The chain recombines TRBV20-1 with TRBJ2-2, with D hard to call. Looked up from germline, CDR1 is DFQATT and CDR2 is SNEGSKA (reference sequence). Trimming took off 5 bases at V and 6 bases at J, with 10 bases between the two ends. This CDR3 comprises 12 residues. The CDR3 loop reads CSAQRGAGELFF. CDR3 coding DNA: TGCAGTGCTCAAAGAGGTGCCGGGGAGCTGTTTTTT.

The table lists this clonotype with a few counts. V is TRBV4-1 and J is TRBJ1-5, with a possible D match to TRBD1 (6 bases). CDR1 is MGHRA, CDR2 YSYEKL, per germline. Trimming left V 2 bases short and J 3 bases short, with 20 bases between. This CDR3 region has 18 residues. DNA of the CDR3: TGCGCCAGCAGCCAACTGGGGACCCAGGGGCCCTCCAATCAGCCCCAGCATTTT. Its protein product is CASSQLGTQGPSNQPQHF.